Listed below are T cell receptor beta chains from one sample, sequenced in a study of cytomegalovirus exposure and HLA in healthy donors. Generated by immunoSEQ multiplex PCR, the TCRdb table keeps only in-frame clones and is missing some. The sample lists about 120,000 clones, 75% occurring once. The specimen was PBMCs. These receptor sequences come from a woman between 40 and 50 years old in good health and CMV-seropositive. CDR3s include the opening cysteine and the closing phenylalanine or tryptophan. A D gene is named only where the DNA matches it firmly. The listing skips clone size in some rows; elsewhere it reads once, few, many or a size class.

j_call: TRBJ1-1; clone_size: .; d_call: .; v_call: TRBV15; cdr3_nt: TGTGCCACCAGCAGAGATCCGTCGGGAAACACTGAAGCTTTCTTT; cdr3_aa: CATSRDPSGNTEAFF
j_call: TRBJ2-3; clone_size: few; d_call: TRBD2; v_call: TRBV5-1; cdr3_nt: TGCGCCAGCAGCTTGTCCGGGACCTCGGGGGGAGGGGATACGCAGTATTTT; cdr3_aa: CASSLSGTSGGGDTQYF
j_call: TRBJ1-6; clone_size: .; d_call: TRBD1; v_call: TRBV6-6; cdr3_nt: TGTGCCAGCAGTTTGCCGACAGGGTATAATTCACCCCTCCACTTT; cdr3_aa: CASSLPTGYNSPLHF
j_call: TRBJ1-1; clone_size: .; d_call: .; v_call: TRBV19; cdr3_nt: TGTGCCAGTGGTAAGGCGGGGGGATTGGACACTGAAGCTTTCTTT; cdr3_aa: CASGKAGGLDTEAFF
j_call: TRBJ2-7; clone_size: .; d_call: TRBD2; v_call: TRBV30; cdr3_nt: TGTGCCTGGAGTAGCGGGACTAGCGGACACGACTACGAGCAGTACTTC; cdr3_aa: CAWSSGTSGHDYEQYF
j_call: TRBJ2-2; clone_size: few; d_call: .; v_call: TRBV6-6; cdr3_nt: TGTGCCAGCAGTTACGGGGACACGTACACCGGGGAGCTGTTTTTT; cdr3_aa: CASSYGDTYTGELFF
j_call: TRBJ2-7; clone_size: few; d_call: .; v_call: TRBV25-1; cdr3_nt: TGTGCCAGCAGTGTCCGTCCCTACGAGCAGTACTTC; cdr3_aa: CASSVRPYEQYF
j_call: TRBJ1-2; clone_size: .; d_call: .; v_call: TRBV29-1; cdr3_nt: TGCAGCGTTAATTTCTTCGGGGTTGGCTATGGCTACACCTTC; cdr3_aa: CSVNFFGVGYGYTF
j_call: TRBJ2-7; clone_size: .; d_call: TRBD2; v_call: TRBV27; cdr3_nt: TGTGCCAGCAGTTTACGGACTAGCGAATCACGTGGAACCTACGAGCAGTACTTC; cdr3_aa: CASSLRTSESRGTYEQYF
j_call: TRBJ2-7; clone_size: .; d_call: TRBD1; v_call: TRBV5-1; cdr3_nt: TGCGCCAGCAGTTGGGGACAGGGGTCCTACGAGCAGTACTTC; cdr3_aa: CASSWGQGSYEQYF
j_call: TRBJ2-1; clone_size: .; d_call: .; v_call: TRBV19; cdr3_nt: TGTGCCAGTAGTTTAAGAATAGCCGATGAGCAGTTCTTC; cdr3_aa: CASSLRIADEQFF
j_call: TRBJ1-5; clone_size: .; d_call: .; v_call: TRBV27; cdr3_nt: TGTGCCAGCAGTCCGACTCCCGGGACACTATGGCCCCAGCATTTT; cdr3_aa: CASSPTPGTLWPQHF
j_call: TRBJ2-1; clone_size: .; d_call: TRBD2; v_call: TRBV6-5; cdr3_nt: TGTGCCAGCAGTTACTCTAGCGGGAACTACAATGAGCAGTTCTTC; cdr3_aa: CASSYSSGNYNEQFF
j_call: TRBJ2-7; clone_size: .; d_call: TRBD1; v_call: TRBV6-6; cdr3_nt: TGTGCCAGCAGTGAGGAGACAGGGGGCTCCTACGAGCAGTACTTC; cdr3_aa: CASSEETGGSYEQYF
j_call: TRBJ2-7; clone_size: .; d_call: TRBD1; v_call: TRBV28; cdr3_nt: TGTGCCAGCACCCTCCCCGGACAGGGGTTATACGAGCAGTACTTC; cdr3_aa: CASTLPGQGLYEQYF
j_call: TRBJ1-1; clone_size: .; d_call: .; v_call: TRBV7-8; cdr3_nt: TGTGCCAGCAGCTTGATACAGCCAAACACTGAAGCTTTCTTT; cdr3_aa: CASSLIQPNTEAFF
j_call: TRBJ1-4; clone_size: .; d_call: .; v_call: TRBV7-9; cdr3_nt: TGTGCCAGCAGCCCGGATAGAGGCGGTGAAAAACTGTTTTTT; cdr3_aa: CASSPDRGGEKLFF
j_call: TRBJ1-1; clone_size: few; d_call: TRBD1; v_call: TRBV13; cdr3_nt: TGTGCCAGTGGTACAGGGGCCAACACTGAAGCTTTCTTT; cdr3_aa: CASGTGANTEAFF
j_call: TRBJ2-3; clone_size: .; d_call: TRBD1; v_call: TRBV7-2; cdr3_nt: TGTGCCAGCAGCCAGGACAGGGGCACAGATACGCAGTATTTT; cdr3_aa: CASSQDRGTDTQYF
j_call: TRBJ1-5; clone_size: few; d_call: .; v_call: TRBV30; cdr3_nt: TGTGCCTGGAGTCCAGATAGCAATCAGCCCCAGCATTTT; cdr3_aa: CAWSPDSNQPQHF
j_call: TRBJ2-5; clone_size: .; d_call: .; v_call: TRBV29-1; cdr3_nt: TGCAGCGTCCGACAGAAAAAAGAGACCCAGTACTTC; cdr3_aa: CSVRQKKETQYF
j_call: TRBJ2-7; clone_size: .; d_call: .; v_call: TRBV19; cdr3_nt: TGTGCCAGTAGTAGGGCAGGGGCGTACGAGCAGTACTTC; cdr3_aa: CASSRAGAYEQYF
j_call: TRBJ1-1; clone_size: few; d_call: .; v_call: TRBV5-1; cdr3_nt: TGCGCCAGCAGCTTTGGGCCTTTGAACACTGAAGCTTTCTTT; cdr3_aa: CASSFGPLNTEAFF
j_call: TRBJ2-7; clone_size: few; d_call: .; v_call: TRBV18; cdr3_nt: TGTGCCAGCTCCCCCAGGGGTCCCTACGAGCAGTACTTC; cdr3_aa: CASSPRGPYEQYF
j_call: TRBJ2-7; clone_size: .; d_call: TRBD2; v_call: TRBV5-4; cdr3_nt: TGTGCCAGCAGCCAGGGACTAGCGGGCTACGAGCAGTACTTC; cdr3_aa: CASSQGLAGYEQYF